This T cell receptor (beta chain) came from a study of blood T cell repertoires in COVID-19. Study in general: Sources were T cells, B-cell-depleted T cells, or PBMCs; the material itself was cDNA or gDNA.

The CDR3 has 17 residues. Germline V gives CDR1 LNHNV, CDR2 YYDKDF (reference sequence). V gave up 2 bases and J gave up 2 bases; unmatched junction bases: 7. Sequenced by immunoSEQ multiplex PCR; TCRdb stores in-frame clones only, minus some. The profile shows about 170,000 clones, approximately 88% of them singletons. The sequenced sample consisted of peripheral blood. V is TRBV15 and J is TRBJ2-5; the match to TRBD2 covers 11 bases. The receptor was isolated from an older woman with acute or convalescent COVID-19. The CDR3 coding sequence is TGTGCCACCAGCAGAACTAGCGGGGGTGGGCGGCAAGAGACCCAGTACTTC. This codes for CATSRTSGGGRQETQYF. Together with reference TRBV15 and TRBJ2-5, the CDR3 gives the full variable domain: DAMVIQNPRYQVTQFGKPVTLSCSQTLNHNVMYWYQQKSSQAPKLLFHYYDKDFNNEADTPDNFQSRRPNTSFCFLDIRSPGLGDTAMYLCATSRTSGGGRQETQYFGPGTRLLVL.